The 5 T cell receptor beta chains in this list originate from one sample, sequenced in a study of blood T cell repertoires in COVID-19 (dated by TCRdb to about 2020). Libraries came from the immunoSEQ multiplex PCR assay. This immuneACCESS table, as held by TCRdb, lists in-frame sequences with V and J called but not all clones. Of the missing ones, under half trace to an unresolved V gene in checked studies; the others have no known cause. In all, the sample holds some 250,000 clones, and 80% to 90% of those were seen once. The biggest ten clones account for 5.5% to 6.5% of the sample. Sequencing was performed on peripheral blood. Receptors originate from a man aged 60-69 years with acute or convalescent COVID-19.

CDR3 loop: CASRTGGQGSGYTF. DNA for the CDR3: TGCGCCAGCAGAACAGGGGGACAGGGAAGCGGCTACACCTTC. V gene TRBV5-1 combines with J gene TRBJ1-2; 9 bases are shared with TRBD1. The germline gives CDR1 SGHRS, CDR2 YFSETQ. CDR3 size: 14 residues. V dropped 5 bases and J dropped 8; count of bases not matched to a gene: 10.

V gene TRBV25-1 combines with J gene TRBJ1-5, with 7 nucleotides matching TRBD1. CDR3 length: 12 amino acids. Germline V gene sequence: CDR1 MGHDK, CDR2 SYGVNS. The V and J ends lost 6 bases and 5 bases, in that order; junction bases with no gene match: 1. Here the CDR3 reads CASSQGDQPQHF. The CDR3 nucleotides read TGTGCCAGCAGCCAGGGGGATCAGCCCCAGCATTTT.

The rearrangement joins TRBV28 to TRBJ2-1; 7 bases match TRBD2. The germline V gene encodes CDR1 MDHEN and CDR2 SYDVKM. The CDR3 has 15 amino acids. With 6 bases clipped from V and 9 bases from J, the junction kept 14 bases outside the gene matches. The CDR3 here is CASRPMRLAEVEQFF. CDR3 sequence (DNA): TGTGCCAGCAGGCCAATGAGGCTAGCGGAAGTTGAGCAGTTCTTC.

This chain connects TRBV27 to TRBJ1-1; 7 positions match TRBD1. CDR3 size: 14 residues. From germline, CDR1 is MNHEY and CDR2 SMNVEV (reference sequence). V was clipped by 7 bases and J by 10 bases; unmatched bases: 15. CDR3 bases: TGTGCCAGCATGGGTTGGGGAACAGGGGCGGCAGCTTTCTTT. Amino acids: CASMGWGTGAAAFF.

The chain uses TRBV6-5 and TRBJ2-7, with TRBD2 as a possible D gene (5 bases). Germline CDR1 MNHEY, CDR2 SVGAGI. V was shortened by 7 bases and J by 0 bases, with 16 bases between the two germline ends. There are 15 residues in the CDR3. DNA for the CDR3: TGTGCCAGCAATACTAGATCCCGAAGCTCCTACGAGCAGTACTTC. Residues: CASNTRSRSSYEQYF.